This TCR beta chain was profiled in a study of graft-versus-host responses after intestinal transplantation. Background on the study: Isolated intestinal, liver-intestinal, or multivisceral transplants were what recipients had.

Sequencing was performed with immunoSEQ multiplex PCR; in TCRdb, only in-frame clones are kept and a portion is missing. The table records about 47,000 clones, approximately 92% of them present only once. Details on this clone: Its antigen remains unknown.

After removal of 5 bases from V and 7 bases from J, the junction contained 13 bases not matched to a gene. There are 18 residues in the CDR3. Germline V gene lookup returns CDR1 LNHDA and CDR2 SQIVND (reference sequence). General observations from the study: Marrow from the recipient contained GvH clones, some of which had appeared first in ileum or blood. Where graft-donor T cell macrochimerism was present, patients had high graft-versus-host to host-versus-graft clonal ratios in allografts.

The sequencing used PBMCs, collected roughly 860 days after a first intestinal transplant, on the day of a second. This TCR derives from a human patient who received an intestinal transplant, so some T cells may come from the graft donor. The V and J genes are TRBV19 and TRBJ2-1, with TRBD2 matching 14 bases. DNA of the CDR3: TGTGCCAGTAGTGCAGGCGGGGGACTAGCGGGAGATTGGAATGAGCAGTTCTTC. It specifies CASSAGGGLAGDWNEQFF.